This entry describes one TCR beta chain. As yet, its antigen is unknown. Between the trimmed V and J ends, which lost 6 bases and 9 bases, there was a span of 21 bases. Germline CDR1 reads SNHLY; CDR2 reads FYNNEI. The length of the CDR3 is 15 residues. This entry is derived from a study of T cells after yellow fever vaccination. Study results and limitations: High-abundance clonotypes from the bulk population could contaminate FACS-sorted repertoires. Clones from primary vaccination mostly reappeared after the booster (approximately 96% CD4, roughly 87% CD8).

One entry per CDR3 protein results from TCRdb running MiXCR on the 5' RACE reads. Among around 260,000 distinct CDR3 sequences listed, around 4.9% were seen once. The rearrangement joins TRBV2 to TRBJ1-5; D possibly corresponds to TRBD1 (5 bases). Sequenced here: CD4+ T cells sorted from PBMCs, sampled on the day of the yellow fever booster vaccination. This TCR was sampled from a man aged 18 to 35 who received the YFV17D yellow fever vaccine. CDR3 bases: TGTGCCAGCAGACCTCGGGACGGTGCTCTTCGGCCCCAGCATTTT. It specifies CASRPRDGALRPQHF.